This TCR beta chain is from a study of response to subunit inactivated influenza vaccine. Study-wide findings and caveats: Authors suggested each seasonal influenza vaccination recruits few new T cells.

This clonotype was seen many times. The antigen is not known. TCRdb ran MiXCR on the RT-PCR reads and lists one entry per CDR3 protein. There are hundreds of thousands of distinct CDR3 sequences in the sample; around 13% occur only once, and less than 8.5% lies in the top ten. Germline loops: CDR1 SGHAT, CDR2 FQDESV (reference sequence). This CDR3 has 18 residues. V gave up 5 bases and J gave up 0 bases, with 17 bases separating them. The V and J genes are TRBV11-1 and TRBJ2-6; perhaps TRBD2 as D (7 bases). The sample here was PBMCs from blood, taken less than 15 days before vaccination. This TCR was recovered from a man aged 50 to 59 who received an inactivated influenza vaccine. The CDR3 bases are TGTGCCAGCAGCCCCAGTCGGGGGGCAAGCTCTGGGGCCAACGTCCTGACTTTC. Translating it yields CASSPSRGASSGANVLTF. The variable domain in full, with the rest retrieved from reference TRBV11-1 and TRBJ2-6, is EAEVAQSPRYKITEKSQAVAFWCDPISGHATLYWYRQILGQGPELLVQFQDESVVDDSQLPKDRFSAERLKGVDSTLKIQPAELGDSAMYLCASSPSRGASSGANVLTFGAGSRLTVL.